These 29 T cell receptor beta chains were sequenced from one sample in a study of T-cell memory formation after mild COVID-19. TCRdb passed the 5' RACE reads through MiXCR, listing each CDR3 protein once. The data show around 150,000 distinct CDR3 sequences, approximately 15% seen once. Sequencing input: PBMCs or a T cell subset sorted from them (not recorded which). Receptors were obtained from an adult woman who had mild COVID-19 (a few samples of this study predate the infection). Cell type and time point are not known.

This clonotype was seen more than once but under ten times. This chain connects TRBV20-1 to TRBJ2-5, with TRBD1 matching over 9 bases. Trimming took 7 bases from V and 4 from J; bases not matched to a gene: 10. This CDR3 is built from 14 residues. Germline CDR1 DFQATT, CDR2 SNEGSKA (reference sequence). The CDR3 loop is CSVPGQGKGETQYF. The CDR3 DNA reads TGCAGTGTCCCGGGACAGGGAAAGGGAGAGACCCAGTACTTC.

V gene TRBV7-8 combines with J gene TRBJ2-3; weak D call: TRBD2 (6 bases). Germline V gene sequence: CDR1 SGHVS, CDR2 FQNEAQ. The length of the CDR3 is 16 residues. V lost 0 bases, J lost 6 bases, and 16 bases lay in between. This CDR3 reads CASSLALDGGLDTQYF. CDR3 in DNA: TGTGCCAGCAGCTTAGCGTTGGACGGGGGATTGGATACGCAGTATTTT. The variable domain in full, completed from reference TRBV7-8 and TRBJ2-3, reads GAGVSQSPRYKVAKRGQDVALRCDPISGHVSLFWYQQALGQGPEFLTYFQNEAQLDKSGLPSDRFFAERPEGSVSTLKIQRTQQEDSAVYLCASSLALDGGLDTQYFGPGTRLTVL.

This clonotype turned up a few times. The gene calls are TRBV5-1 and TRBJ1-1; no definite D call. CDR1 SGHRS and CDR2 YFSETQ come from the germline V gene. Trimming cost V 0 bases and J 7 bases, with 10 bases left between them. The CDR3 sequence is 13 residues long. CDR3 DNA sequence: TGCGCCAGCAGCTTGGGCCCCGACCTTGAAGCTTTCTTT. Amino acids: CASSLGPDLEAFF.

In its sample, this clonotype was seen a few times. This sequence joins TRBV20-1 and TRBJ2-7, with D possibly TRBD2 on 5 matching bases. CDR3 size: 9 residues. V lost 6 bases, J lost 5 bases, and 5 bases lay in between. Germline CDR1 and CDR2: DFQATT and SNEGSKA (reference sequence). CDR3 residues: CSAGDEQYF. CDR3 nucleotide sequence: TGCAGTGCCGGGGACGAGCAGTACTTC.

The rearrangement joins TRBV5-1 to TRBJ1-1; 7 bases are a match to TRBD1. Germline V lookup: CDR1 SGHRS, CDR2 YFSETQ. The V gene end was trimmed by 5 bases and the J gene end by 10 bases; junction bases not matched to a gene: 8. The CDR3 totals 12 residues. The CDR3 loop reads CASRPDRDRAFF. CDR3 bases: TGCGCCAGCAGACCCGACAGGGATCGAGCTTTCTTT.

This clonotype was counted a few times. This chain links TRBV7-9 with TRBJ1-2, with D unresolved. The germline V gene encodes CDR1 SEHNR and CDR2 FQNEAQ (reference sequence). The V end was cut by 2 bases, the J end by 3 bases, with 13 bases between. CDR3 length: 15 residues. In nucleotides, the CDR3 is TGTGCCAGCAGCTTAAGCCCTGGCGGAGACTATGGCTACACCTTC. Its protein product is CASSLSPGGDYGYTF. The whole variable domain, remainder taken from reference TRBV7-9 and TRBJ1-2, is DTGVSQNPRHKITKRGQNVTFRCDPISEHNRLYWYRQTLGQGPEFLTYFQNEAQLEKSRLLSDRFSAERPKGSFSTLEIQRTEQGDSAMYLCASSLSPGGDYGYTFGSGTRLTVV.

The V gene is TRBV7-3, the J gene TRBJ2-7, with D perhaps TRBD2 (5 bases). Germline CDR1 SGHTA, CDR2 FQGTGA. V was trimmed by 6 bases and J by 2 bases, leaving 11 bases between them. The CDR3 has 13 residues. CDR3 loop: CASSRGAAYEQYF. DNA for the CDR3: TGTGCCAGCAGTCGCGGAGCGGCCTACGAGCAGTACTTC. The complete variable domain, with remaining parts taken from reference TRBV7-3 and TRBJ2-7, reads GAGVSQTPSNKVTEKGKYVELRCDPISGHTALYWYRQSLGQGPEFLIYFQGTGAADDSGLPNDRFFAVRPEGSVSTLKIQRTERGDSAVYLCASSRGAAYEQYFGPGTRLTVT.

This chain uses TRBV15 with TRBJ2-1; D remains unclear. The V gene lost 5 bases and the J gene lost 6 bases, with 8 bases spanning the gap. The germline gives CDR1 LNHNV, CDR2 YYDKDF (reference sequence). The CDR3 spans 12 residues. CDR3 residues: CATSSRSNEQFF. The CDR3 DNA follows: TGTGCCACCAGCTCAAGATCCAATGAGCAGTTCTTC.

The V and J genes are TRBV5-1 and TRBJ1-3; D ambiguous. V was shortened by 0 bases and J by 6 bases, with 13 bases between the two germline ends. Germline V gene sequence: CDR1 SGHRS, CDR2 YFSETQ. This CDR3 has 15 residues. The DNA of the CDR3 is TGCGCCAGCAGCTTGGCGGCAGGTTGGGAAAACACCATATATTTT. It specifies CASSLAAGWENTIYF.

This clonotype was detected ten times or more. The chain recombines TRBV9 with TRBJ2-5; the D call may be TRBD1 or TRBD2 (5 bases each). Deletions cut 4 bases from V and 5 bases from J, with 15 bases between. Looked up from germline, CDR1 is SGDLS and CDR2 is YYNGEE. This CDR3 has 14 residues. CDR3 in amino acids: CASSPARGRETQYF. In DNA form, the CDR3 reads TGTGCCAGCAGCCCCGCACGGGGCCGGGAGACCCAGTACTTC.

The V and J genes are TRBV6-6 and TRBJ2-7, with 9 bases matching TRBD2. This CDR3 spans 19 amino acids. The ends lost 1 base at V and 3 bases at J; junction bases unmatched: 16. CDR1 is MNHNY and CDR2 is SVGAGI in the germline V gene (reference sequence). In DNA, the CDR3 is TGTGCCAGCAGTTACTACTTTGATGTTAGCGGGGGCTACCACTACGAGCAGTACTTC. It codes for CASSYYFDVSGGYHYEQYF.

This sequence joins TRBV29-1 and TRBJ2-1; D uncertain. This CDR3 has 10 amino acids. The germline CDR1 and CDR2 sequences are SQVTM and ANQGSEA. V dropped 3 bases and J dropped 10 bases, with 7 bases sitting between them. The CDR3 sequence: CSVESEEQFF. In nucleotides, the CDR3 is TGCAGCGTTGAGAGCGAGGAGCAGTTCTTC.

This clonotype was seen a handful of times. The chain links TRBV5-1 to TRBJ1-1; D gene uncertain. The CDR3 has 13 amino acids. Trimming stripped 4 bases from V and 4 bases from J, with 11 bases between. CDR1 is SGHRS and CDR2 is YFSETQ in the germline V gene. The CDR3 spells CASSGPGSTEAFF. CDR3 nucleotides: TGCGCCAGCAGCGGGCCAGGTAGCACTGAAGCTTTCTTT.

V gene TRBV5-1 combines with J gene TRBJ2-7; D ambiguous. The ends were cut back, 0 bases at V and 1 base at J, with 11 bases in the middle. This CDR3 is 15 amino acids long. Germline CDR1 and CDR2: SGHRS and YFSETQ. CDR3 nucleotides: TGCGCCAGCAGCTTGGAATCCCGCGTTTCCTACGAGCAGTACTTC. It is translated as CASSLESRVSYEQYF.

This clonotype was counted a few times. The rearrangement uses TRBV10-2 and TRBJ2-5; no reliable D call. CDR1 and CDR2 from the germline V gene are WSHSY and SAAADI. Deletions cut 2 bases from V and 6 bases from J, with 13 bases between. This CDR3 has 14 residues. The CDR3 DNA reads TGCGCCAGCAGTGAGCCTTTGAGTCGGAAGACCCAGTACTTC. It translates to CASSEPLSRKTQYF.

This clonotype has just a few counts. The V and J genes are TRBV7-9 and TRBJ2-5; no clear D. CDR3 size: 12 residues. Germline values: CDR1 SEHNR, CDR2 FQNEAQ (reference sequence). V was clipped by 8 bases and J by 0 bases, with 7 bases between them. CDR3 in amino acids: CASRAYQETQYF. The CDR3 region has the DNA TGTGCCAGCCGAGCTTACCAAGAGACCCAGTACTTC.

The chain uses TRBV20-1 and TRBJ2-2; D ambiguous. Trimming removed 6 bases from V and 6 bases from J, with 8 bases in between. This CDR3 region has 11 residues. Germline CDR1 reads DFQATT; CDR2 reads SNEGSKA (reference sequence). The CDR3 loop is CSASRPGELFF. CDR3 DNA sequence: TGCAGTGCCTCCCGCCCCGGGGAGCTGTTTTTT.

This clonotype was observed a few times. The CDR3 reads CASSQLTSPLHF. Written as DNA, the CDR3 is TGTGCCAGCAGCCAACTTACGTCACCCCTCCACTTT. The rearrangement links TRBV14 to TRBJ1-6; D remains ambiguous. Germline V gives CDR1 SGHDN, CDR2 FVKESK. The CDR3 sequence is 12 residues long. Between the trimmed V and J ends, which lost 2 bases and 10 bases, there was a span of 6 bases.

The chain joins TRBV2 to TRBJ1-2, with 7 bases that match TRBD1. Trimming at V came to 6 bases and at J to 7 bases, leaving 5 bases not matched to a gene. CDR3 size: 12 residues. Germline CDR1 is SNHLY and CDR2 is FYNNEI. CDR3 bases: TGTGCCAGCAGGGACAGGAGGGGTGGCTACACCTTC. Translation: CASRDRRGGYTF.

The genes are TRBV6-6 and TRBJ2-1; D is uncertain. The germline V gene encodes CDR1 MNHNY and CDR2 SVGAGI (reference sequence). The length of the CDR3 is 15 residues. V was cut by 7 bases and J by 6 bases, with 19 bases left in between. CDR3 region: CASTPKAGVRNEQFF. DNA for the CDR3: TGTGCCAGCACTCCGAAGGCAGGAGTCCGCAATGAGCAGTTCTTC.

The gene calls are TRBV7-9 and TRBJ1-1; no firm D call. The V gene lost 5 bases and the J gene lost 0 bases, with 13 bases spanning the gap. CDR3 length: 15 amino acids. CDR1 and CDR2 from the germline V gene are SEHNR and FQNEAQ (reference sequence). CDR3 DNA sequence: TGTGCCAGCAGCCCCGCGGAGAGAATGAACACTGAAGCTTTCTTT. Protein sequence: CASSPAERMNTEAFF. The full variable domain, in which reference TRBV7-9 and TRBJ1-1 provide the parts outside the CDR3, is DTGVSQNPRHKITKRGQNVTFRCDPISEHNRLYWYRQTLGQGPEFLTYFQNEAQLEKSRLLSDRFSAERPKGSFSTLEIQRTEQGDSAMYLCASSPAERMNTEAFFGQGTRLTVV.

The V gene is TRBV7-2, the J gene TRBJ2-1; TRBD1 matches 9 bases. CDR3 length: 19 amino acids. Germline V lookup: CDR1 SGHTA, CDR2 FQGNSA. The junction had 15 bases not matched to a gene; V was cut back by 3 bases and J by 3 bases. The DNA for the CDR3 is TGTGCCAGCAGCTTCGGGACAGGGATCGTTGACTACGACTACAATGAGCAGTTCTTC. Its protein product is CASSFGTGIVDYDYNEQFF.

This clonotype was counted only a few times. CDR3 loop: CASSQSWDSLANTGELFF. The CDR3 DNA sequence: TGTGCCAGCAGCCAATCGTGGGATTCCCTCGCGAACACCGGGGAGCTGTTTTTT. The gene calls are TRBV3-1 and TRBJ2-2; D is uncertain. The CDR3 is made up of 18 amino acids. Trimming removed 2 bases from V and 0 bases from J, with 16 bases in between. Germline-derived CDR1 and CDR2 are LGHDT and YNNKEL (reference sequence).

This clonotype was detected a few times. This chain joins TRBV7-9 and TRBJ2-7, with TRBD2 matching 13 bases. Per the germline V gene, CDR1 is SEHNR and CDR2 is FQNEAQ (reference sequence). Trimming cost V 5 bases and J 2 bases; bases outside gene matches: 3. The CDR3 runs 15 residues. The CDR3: CASSIGLAGAYEQYF. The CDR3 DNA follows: TGTGCCAGCAGCATCGGACTAGCGGGGGCCTACGAGCAGTACTTC.

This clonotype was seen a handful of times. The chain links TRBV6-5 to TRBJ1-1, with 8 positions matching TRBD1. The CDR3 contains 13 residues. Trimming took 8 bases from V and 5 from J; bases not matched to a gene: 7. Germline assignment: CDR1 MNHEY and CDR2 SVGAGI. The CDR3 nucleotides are TGTGCCAGCCGTGGACAGGGAGGTACTGAAGCTTTCTTT. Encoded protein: CASRGQGGTEAFF.

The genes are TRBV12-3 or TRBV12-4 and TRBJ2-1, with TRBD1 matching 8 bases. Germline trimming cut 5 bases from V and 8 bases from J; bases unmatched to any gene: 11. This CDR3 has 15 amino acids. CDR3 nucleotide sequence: TGTGCCAGCAGTCTCGGGACAGGTCTCGGCGATGAGCAGTTCTTC. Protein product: CASSLGTGLGDEQFF.

The chain's CDR3 is CASSAGPSSGANVLTF. CDR3 in DNA: TGTGCCAGCAGCGCCGGGCCCAGCTCTGGGGCCAACGTCCTGACTTTC. The chain carries TRBV6-5 and TRBJ2-6; D is undetermined. V lost 6 bases and J 0 bases, leaving 12 bases between the germline ends. The CDR3 loop spans 16 amino acids. Germline CDR1 reads MNHEY; CDR2 reads SVGAGI.

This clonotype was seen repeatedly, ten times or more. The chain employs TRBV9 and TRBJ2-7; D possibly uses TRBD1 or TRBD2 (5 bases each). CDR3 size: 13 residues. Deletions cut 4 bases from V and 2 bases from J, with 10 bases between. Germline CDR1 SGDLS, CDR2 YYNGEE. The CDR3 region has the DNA TGTGCCAGCAGCCCCGGGACCACCTACGAGCAGTACTTC. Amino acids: CASSPGTTYEQYF.

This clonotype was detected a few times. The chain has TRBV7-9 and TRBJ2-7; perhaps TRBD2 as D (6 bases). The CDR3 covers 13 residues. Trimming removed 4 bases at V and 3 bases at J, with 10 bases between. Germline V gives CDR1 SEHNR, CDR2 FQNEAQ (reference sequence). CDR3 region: CASSSGESYEQYF. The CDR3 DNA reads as TGTGCCAGCAGCTCGGGGGAGAGCTACGAGCAGTACTTC.